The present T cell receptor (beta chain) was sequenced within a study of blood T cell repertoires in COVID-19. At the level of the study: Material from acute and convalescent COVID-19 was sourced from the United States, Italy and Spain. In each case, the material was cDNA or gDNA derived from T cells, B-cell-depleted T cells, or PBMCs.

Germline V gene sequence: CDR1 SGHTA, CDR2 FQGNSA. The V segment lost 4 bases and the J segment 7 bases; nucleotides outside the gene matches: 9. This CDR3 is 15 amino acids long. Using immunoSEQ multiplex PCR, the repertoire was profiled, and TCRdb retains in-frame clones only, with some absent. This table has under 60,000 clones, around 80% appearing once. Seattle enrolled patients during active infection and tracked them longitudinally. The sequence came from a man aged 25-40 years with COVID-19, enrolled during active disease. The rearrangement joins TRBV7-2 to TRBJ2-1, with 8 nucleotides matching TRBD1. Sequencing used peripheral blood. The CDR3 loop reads CASSWGTGNTNEQFF. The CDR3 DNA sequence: TGTGCCAGCAGCTGGGGGACAGGTAATACGAATGAGCAGTTCTTC.